This TCR beta chain is drawn from a study of cytomegalovirus exposure and HLA in healthy donors. General study results and limits: A few chains linked to CMV were shown in vitro to be specific for CMV antigens. An analysis was carried out at a later point. It showed that HLA-associated TCR beta chains were more clonally expanded than equally common non-associated chains.

This clone has just one count. Its antigen remains unknown. Trimming left V 3 bases short and J 3 bases short, with 12 bases between. From germline, CDR1 is MDHEN and CDR2 SYDVKM. The CDR3 covers 16 residues. The primer mix had 60 Vbeta and 13 Jbeta primers. Clones were read by immunoSEQ multiplex PCR, and TCRdb kept only the in-frame ones, dropping some. The sample lists some 200,000 clones; under 70% were seen once. Sequenced material: PBMCs. J is TRBJ2-6 and V is TRBV28, with a possible D match to TRBD2 (5 bases). This receptor was identified in a man aged 40-49 years in good health and CMV-seropositive. The CDR3 reads CASSFPSSGGANVLTF. CDR3 sequence (DNA): TGTGCCAGCAGTTTCCCGAGCAGCGGTGGGGCCAACGTCCTGACTTTC. The complete variable domain, with remaining parts taken from reference TRBV28 and TRBJ2-6, reads DVKVTQSSRYLVKRTGEKVFLECVQDMDHENMFWYRQDPGLGLRLIYFSYDVKMKEKGDIPEGYSVSREKKERFSLILESASTNQTSMYLCASSFPSSGGANVLTFGAGSRLTVL.